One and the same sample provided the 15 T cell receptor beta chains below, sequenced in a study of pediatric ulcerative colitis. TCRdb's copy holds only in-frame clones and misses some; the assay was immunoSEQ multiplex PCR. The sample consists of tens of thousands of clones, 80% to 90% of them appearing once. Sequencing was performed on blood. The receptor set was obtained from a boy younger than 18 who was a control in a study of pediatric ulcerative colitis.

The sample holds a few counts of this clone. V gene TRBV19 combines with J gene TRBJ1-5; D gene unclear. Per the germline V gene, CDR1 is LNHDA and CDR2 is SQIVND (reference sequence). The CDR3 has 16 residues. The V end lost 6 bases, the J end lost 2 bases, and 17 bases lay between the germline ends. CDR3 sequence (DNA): TGTGCCAGTAGACCAGAAGTAGGGTTGGGCAATCAGCCCCAGCATTTT. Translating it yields CASRPEVGLGNQPQHF.

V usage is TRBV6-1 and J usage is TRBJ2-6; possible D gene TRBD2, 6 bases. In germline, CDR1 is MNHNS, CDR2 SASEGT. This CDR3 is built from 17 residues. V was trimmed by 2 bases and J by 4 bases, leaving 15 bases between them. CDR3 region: CASSEYAGGGGANVLTF. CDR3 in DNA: TGTGCCAGCAGTGAATATGCCGGGGGAGGAGGGGCCAACGTCCTGACTTTC.

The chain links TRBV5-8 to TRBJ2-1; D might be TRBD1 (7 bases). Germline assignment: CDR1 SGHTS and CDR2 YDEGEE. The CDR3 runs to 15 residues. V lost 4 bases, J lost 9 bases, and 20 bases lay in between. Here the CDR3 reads CASSPPRGARAEQFF. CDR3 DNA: TGTGCCAGCAGCCCCCCCAGGGGGGCAAGGGCTGAGCAGTTCTTC.

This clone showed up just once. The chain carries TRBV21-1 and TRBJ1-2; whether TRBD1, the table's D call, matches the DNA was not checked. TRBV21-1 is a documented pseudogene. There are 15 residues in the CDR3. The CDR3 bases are TGTGCCAGCAGCAAAGTGGCAGGAACTAACTATGGCTACACCTTC. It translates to CASSKVAGTNYGYTF.

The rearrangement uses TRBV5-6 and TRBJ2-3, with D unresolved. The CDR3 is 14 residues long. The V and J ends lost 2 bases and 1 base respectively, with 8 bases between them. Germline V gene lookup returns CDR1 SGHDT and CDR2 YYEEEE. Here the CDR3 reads CASSFNRRTDTQYF. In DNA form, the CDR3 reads TGTGCCAGCAGCTTTAACAGACGCACAGATACGCAGTATTTT.

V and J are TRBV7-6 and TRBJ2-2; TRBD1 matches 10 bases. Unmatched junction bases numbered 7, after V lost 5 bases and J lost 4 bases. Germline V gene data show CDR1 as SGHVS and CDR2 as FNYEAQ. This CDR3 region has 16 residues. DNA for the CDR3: TGTGCCAGCAGCCCATCGACAGGGGGCTTCACCGGGGAGCTGTTTTTT. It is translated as CASSPSTGGFTGELFF.

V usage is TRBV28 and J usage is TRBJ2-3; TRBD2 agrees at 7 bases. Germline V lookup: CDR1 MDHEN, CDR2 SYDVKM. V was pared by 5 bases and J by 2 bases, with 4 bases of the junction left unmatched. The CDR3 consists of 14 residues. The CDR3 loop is CASSELADTDTQYF. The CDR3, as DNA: TGTGCCAGCAGTGAGCTAGCGGACACAGATACGCAGTATTTT. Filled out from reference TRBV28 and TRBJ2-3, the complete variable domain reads DVKVTQSSRYLVKRTGEKVFLECVQDMDHENMFWYRQDPGLGLRLIYFSYDVKMKEKGDIPEGYSVSREKKERFSLILESASTNQTSMYLCASSELADTDTQYFGPGTRLTVL.

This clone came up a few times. The CDR3 is CASSQGDGGDHEKLFF. CDR3 DNA sequence: TGTGCCAGCAGCCAAGGGGACGGAGGGGACCACGAAAAACTGTTTTTT. The V call is TRBV4-2, the J call TRBJ1-4; D is possibly TRBD1 (5 bases). Germline CDR1 is LGHNA and CDR2 is YNFKEQ. The CDR3 contains 16 residues. V lost 1 base and J 8 bases, leaving 17 bases between the germline ends.

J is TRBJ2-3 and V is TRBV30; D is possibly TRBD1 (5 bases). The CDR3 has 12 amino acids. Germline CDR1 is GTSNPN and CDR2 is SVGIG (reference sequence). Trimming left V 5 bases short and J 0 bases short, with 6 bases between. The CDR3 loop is CAWGHSTDTQYF. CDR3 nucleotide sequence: TGTGCCTGGGGACACAGCACAGATACGCAGTATTTT.

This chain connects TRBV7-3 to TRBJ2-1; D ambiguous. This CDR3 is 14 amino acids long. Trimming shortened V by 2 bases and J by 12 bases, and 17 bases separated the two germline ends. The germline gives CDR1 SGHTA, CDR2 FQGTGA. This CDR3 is CASSLAESTMTQFF. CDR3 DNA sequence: TGTGCCAGCAGCTTAGCGGAAAGTACAATGACGCAGTTCTTC.

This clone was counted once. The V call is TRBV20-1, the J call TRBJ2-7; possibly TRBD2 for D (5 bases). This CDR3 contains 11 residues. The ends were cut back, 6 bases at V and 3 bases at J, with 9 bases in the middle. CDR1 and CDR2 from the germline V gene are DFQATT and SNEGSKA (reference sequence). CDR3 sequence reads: CSASRDYEQYF. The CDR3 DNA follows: TGCAGTGCCTCCCGGGACTACGAGCAGTACTTC.

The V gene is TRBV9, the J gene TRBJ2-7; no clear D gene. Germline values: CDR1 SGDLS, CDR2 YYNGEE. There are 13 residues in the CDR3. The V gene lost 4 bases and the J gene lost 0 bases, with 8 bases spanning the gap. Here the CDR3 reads CASSPQSSYEQYF. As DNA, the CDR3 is TGTGCCAGCAGCCCCCAGTCCTCCTACGAGCAGTACTTC.

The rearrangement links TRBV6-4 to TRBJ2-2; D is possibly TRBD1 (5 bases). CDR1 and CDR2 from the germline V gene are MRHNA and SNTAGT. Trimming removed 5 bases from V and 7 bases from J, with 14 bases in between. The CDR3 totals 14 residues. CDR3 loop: CASSSSGNYGELFF. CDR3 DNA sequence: TGTGCCAGCAGTTCTTCAGGGAACTACGGGGAGCTGTTTTTT.

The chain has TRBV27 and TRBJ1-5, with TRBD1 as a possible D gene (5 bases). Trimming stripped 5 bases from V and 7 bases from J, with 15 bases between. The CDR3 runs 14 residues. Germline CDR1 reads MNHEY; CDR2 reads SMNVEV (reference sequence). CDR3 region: CASSLGHSGQPQHF. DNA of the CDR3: TGTGCCAGCAGTCTAGGACACTCTGGACAGCCCCAGCATTTT.

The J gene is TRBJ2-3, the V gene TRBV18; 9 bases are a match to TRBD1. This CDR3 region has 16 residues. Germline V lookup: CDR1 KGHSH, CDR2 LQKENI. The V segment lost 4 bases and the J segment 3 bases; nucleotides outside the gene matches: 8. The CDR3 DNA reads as TGTGCCAGCTCACAGCCGGGACAGGGAGGGACAGATACGCAGTATTTT. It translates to CASSQPGQGGTDTQYF.